This TCR beta chain originates from a study of OX40 agonist ivuxolimab in advanced cancers. Trimming shortened V by 2 bases and J by 3 bases, and 14 bases separated the two germline ends. CDR3 length equals 15 residues. Germline assignment: CDR1 MNHEY and CDR2 SMNVEV (reference sequence). This clone was seen once. Profiled with immunoSEQ multiplex PCR; TCRdb holds only in-frame clones, not every one. Among roughly 24,000 clones listed, approximately 85% were seen once. Excluded were patients having autoimmune disease history or systemic immunosuppression. The sequence derives from an adult with an advanced solid tumor such as melanoma, head and neck, liver or kidney cancer. The chain employs TRBV27 and TRBJ2-7; the D gene is possibly TRBD1 (6 bases). The sequencing here drew on CD4+ or CD8+ T cells sorted from blood, taken in a trial of the OX40 agonist ivuxolimab. The CDR3 loop is CASSLTRGTYYEQYF. The CDR3 bases are TGTGCCAGCAGTTTAACCAGGGGTACGTACTACGAGCAGTACTTC.